This T cell receptor beta chain was retrieved from a study of blood T cells in healthy people across ages. For the second PCR, which ran for about 6 to 11 cycles, a sample-barcoded 5' primer and a J-beta primer mix were used. In TCRdb, the 5' RACE reads were re-called with MiXCR into one record per CDR3 protein. Of fewer than 1 million distinct CDR3 sequences listed, roughly 44% are singletons. The V gene's germline CDR1 is MNHEY and CDR2 SVGAGI. V lost 6 bases to trimming and J lost 5 bases, with 13 bases between them. The CDR3 length is 13 residues. This clonotype was detected a few times. Russia was home to the donors, healthy Caucasian individuals aged about 6 to 90.

The chain carries TRBV6-5 and TRBJ2-5; possibly TRBD1 or TRBD2 for D (6 bases each). The clonotype originates from a man between 60 and 75 years old in good health. Material for sequencing was blood. CDR3 DNA: TGTGCCAGCAGCCGGCCGGGGGCTGAGACCCAGTACTTC. This translates into CASSRPGAETQYF.